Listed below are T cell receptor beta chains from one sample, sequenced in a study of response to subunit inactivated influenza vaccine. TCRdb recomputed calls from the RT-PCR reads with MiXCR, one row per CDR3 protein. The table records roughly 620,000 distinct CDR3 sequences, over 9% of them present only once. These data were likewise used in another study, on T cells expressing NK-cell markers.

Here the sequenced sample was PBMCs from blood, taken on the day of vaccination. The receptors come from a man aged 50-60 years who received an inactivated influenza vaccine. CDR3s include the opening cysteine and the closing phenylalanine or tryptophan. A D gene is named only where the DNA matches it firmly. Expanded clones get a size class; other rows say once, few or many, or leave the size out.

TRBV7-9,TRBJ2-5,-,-,TGTGCCAGCAGCCCCGCGACAGTCAGGACGTTTGGGACCCAGTACTTC,CASSPATVRTFGTQYF
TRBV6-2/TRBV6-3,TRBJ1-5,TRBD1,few,TGTGCCAGCAGGACAGGGGGATATCAGCCCCAGCATTTT,CASRTGGYQPQHF
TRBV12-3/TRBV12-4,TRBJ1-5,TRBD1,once,TGTGCCAGCAGTGCCGGACAGGGGGGACAGCCCCAGCATTTT,CASSAGQGGQPQHF
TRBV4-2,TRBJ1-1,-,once,TGTGCCAGCAGCCAAGTTGGGCCCCCGGGCGTAGCTTTCTTT,CASSQVGPPGVAFF
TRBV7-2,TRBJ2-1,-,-,TGTGCCAGCAGCATCCTGGGGGCGGGATCCAATGAGCAGTTCTTC,CASSILGAGSNEQFF
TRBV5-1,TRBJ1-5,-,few,TGCGCCAGCAGCTTGGGGTCAGGCCCAGGTTCGCCCCAGCATTTT,CASSLGSGPGSPQHF
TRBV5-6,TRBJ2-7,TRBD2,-,TGTGCCAGCAGCACGGGACTAGCGGACTACGAGCAGTACTTC,CASSTGLADYEQYF
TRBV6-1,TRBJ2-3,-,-,TGTGCCAGCGCCCCGAACAGGCTCAATTTGGGGGTTAGCACAGATACGCAGTATTTT,CASAPNRLNLGVSTDTQYF
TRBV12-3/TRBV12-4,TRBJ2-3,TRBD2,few,TGTGCCAGCAGTTCCTCGACTAGCGGGACTACAGATACGCAGTATTTT,CASSSSTSGTTDTQYF
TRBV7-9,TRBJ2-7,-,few,TGTGCCAGCAGCCCAGTAGATTGGCCCGGCGAGCAGTACTTC,CASSPVDWPGEQYF
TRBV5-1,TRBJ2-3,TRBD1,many,TGCGCCAGCAGCTGGGGACAGGGGGTCATGACAGATACGCAGTATTTT,CASSWGQGVMTDTQYF
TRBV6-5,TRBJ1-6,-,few,TGTGCCAGCAGTTACCAAAACAGTAATCAGACACCCCTCCACTTT,CASSYQNSNQTPLHF
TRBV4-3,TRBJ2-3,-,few,TGCGCCAGCAGCCAAGAGAGGGGACTCCGGGATACGCAGTATTTT,CASSQERGLRDTQYF
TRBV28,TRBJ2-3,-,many,TGTGCCAGCAGTAACAGAGATACGCAGTATTTT,CASSNRDTQYF
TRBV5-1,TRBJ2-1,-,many,TGCGCCAGCAGCACCGGACAGAGTTACAATGAGCAGTTCTTC,CASSTGQSYNEQFF
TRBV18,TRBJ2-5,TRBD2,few,TGTGCCAGCTCACCACGAATAGCGGGAGTGGAAGAGACCCAGTACTTC,CASSPRIAGVEETQYF
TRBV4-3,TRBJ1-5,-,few,TGCGCCAGCAGCCAAGATCCAGGGAATAGCAATCAGCCCCAGCATTTT,CASSQDPGNSNQPQHF